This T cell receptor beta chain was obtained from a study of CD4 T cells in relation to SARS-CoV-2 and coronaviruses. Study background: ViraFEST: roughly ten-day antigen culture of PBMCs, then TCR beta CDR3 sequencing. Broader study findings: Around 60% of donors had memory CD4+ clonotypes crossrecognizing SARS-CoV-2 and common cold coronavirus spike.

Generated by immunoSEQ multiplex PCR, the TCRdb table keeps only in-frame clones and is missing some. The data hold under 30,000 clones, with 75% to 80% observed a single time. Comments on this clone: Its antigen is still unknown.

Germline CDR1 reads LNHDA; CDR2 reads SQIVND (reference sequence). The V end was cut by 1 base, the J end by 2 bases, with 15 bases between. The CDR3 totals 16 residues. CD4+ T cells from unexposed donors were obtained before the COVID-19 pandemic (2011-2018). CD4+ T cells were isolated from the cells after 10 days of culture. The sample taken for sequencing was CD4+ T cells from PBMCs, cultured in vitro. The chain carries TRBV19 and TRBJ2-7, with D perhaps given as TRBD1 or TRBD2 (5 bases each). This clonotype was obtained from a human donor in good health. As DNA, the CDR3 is TGTGCCAGTAGTATAGTTTCCAGGGAGCCACCCTACGAGCAGTACTTC. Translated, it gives CASSIVSREPPYEQYF.